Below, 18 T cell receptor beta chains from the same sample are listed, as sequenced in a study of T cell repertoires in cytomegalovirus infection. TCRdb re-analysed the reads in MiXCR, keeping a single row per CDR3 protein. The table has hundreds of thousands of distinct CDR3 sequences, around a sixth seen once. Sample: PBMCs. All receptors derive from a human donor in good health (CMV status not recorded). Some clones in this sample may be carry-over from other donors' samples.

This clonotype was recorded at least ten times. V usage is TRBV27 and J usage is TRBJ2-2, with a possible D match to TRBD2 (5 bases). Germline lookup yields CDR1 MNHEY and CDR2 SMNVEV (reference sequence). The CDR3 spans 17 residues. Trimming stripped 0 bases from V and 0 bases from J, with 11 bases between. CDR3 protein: CASSLSRTVANTGELFF. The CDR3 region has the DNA TGTGCCAGCAGTTTATCTCGGACTGTCGCGAACACCGGGGAGCTGTTTTTT.

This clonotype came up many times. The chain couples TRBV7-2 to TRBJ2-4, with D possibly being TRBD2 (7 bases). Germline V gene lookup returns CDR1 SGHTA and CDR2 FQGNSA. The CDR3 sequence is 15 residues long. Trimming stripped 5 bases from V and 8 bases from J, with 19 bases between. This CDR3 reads CASSPLGGAPHIQYF. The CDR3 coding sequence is TGTGCCAGCAGCCCCCTTGGGGGGGCTCCCCACATTCAGTACTTC. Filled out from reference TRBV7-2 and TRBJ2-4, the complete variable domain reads GAGVSQSPSNKVTEKGKDVELRCDPISGHTALYWYRQSLGQGLEFLIYFQGNSAPDKSGLPSDRFSAERTGGSVSTLTIQRTQQEDSAVYLCASSPLGGAPHIQYFGAGTRLSVL.

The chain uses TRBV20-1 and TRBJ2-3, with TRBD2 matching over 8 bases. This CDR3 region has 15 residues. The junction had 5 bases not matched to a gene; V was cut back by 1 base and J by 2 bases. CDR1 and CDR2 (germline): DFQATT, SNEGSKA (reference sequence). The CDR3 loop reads CSARVGSGATDTQYF. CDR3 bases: TGCAGTGCTAGAGTGGGTAGCGGGGCCACAGATACGCAGTATTTT.

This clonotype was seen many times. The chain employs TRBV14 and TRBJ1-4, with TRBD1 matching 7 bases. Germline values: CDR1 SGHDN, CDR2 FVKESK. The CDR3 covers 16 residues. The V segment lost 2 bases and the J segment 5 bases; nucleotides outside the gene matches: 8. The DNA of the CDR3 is TGTGCCAGCAGCCAACCCGGGACAGTGGGAAATGAAAAACTGTTTTTT. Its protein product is CASSQPGTVGNEKLFF.

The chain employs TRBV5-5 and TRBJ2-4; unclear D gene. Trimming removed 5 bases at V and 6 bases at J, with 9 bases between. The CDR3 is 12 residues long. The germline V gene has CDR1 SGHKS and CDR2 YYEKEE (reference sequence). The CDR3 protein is CASSSPGNIQYF. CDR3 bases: TGTGCCAGCAGTTCGCCCGGAAACATTCAGTACTTC.

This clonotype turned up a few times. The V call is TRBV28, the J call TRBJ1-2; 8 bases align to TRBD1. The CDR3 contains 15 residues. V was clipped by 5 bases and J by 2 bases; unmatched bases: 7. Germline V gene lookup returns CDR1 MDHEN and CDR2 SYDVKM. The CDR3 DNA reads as TGTGCCAGCAGTCCGCGGACAGGGTGGAACTATGGCTACACCTTC. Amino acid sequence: CASSPRTGWNYGYTF.

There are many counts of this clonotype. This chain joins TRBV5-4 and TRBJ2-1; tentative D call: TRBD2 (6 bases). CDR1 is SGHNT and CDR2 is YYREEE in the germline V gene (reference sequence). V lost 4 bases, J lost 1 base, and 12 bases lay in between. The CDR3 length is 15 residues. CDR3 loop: CASSPDGGSYNEQFF. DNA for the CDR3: TGTGCCAGCAGCCCCGATGGGGGGTCCTACAATGAGCAGTTCTTC.

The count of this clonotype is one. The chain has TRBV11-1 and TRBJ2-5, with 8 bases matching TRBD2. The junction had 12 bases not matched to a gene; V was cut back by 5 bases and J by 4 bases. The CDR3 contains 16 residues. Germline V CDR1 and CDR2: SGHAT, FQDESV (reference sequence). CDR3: CASSVDLGGGRETQYF. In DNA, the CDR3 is TGTGCCAGCAGCGTAGACCTCGGGGGGGGAAGAGAGACCCAGTACTTC.

CDR3 in amino acids: CASSSGTALYNSPLHF. The DNA for the CDR3 is TGTGCCAGCAGTTCCGGGACAGCTCTCTATAATTCACCCCTCCACTTT. The J gene is TRBJ1-6, the V gene TRBV28; TRBD1 matches at 7 bases. V lost 4 bases, J lost 3 bases, and 6 bases stayed unmatched. The CDR3 runs 16 residues. Germline-derived CDR1 and CDR2 are MDHEN and SYDVKM.

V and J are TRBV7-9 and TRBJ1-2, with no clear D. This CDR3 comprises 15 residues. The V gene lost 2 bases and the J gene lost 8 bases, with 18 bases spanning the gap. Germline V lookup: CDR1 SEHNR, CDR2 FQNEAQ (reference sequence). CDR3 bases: TGTGCCAGCAGCTTATATCGGGAAGGAACGGGGGGCTACACCTTC. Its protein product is CASSLYREGTGGYTF.

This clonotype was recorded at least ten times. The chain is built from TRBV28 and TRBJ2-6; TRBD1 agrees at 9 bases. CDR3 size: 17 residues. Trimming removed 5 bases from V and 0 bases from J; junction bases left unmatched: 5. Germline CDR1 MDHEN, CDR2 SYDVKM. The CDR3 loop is CASSKGQGNSGANVLTF. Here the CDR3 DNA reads TGTGCCAGCAGTAAGGGACAGGGCAACTCTGGGGCCAACGTCCTGACTTTC.

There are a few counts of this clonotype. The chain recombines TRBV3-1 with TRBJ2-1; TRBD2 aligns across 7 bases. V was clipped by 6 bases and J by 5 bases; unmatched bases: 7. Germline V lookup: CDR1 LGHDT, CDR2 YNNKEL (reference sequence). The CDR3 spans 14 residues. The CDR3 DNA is TGTGCCAGCAGTTCGACTAGCTGGAACAATGAGCAGTTCTTC. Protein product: CASSSTSWNNEQFF.

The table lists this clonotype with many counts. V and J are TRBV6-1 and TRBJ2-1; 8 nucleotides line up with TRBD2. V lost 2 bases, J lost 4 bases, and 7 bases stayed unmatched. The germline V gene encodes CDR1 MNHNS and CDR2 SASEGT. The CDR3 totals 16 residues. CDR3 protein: CASSELKTSAYNEQFF. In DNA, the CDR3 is TGTGCCAGCAGTGAACTTAAGACTAGCGCTTACAATGAGCAGTTCTTC.

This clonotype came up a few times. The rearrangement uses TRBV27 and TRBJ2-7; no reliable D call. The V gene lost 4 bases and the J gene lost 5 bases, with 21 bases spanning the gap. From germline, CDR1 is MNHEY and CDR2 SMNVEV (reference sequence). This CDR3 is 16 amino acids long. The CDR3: CASSSQKWTGSDEQYF. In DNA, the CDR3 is TGTGCCAGCAGTTCACAGAAGTGGACCGGGTCAGACGAGCAGTACTTC.

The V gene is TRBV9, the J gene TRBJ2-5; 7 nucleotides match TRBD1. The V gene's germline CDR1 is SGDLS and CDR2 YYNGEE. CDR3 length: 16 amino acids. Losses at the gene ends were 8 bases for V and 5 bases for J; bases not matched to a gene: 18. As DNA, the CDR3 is TGTGCCAGTCAACCCCTCATCGACAGGGCAGAGGAGACCCAGTACTTC. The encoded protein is CASQPLIDRAEETQYF.

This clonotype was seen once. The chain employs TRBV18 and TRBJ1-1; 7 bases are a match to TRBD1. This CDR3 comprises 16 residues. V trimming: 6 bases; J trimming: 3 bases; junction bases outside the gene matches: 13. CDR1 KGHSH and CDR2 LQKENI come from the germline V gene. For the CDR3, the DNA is TGTGCCAGCTCCCCCCTCAGGGGGGTGAAGGACACTGAAGCTTTCTTT. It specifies CASSPLRGVKDTEAFF.

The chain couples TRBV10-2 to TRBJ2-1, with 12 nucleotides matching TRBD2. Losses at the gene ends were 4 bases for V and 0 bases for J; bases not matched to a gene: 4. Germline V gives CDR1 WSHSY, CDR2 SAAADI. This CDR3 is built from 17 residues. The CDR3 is CASSGTSGESSYNEQFF. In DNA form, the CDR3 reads TGCGCCAGCAGTGGGACTAGCGGGGAGAGCTCCTACAATGAGCAGTTCTTC.

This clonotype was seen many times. CDR3 sequence (DNA): TGTGCCAGCAGCTTAGATATTGCGGGGGGGCGGAGAGATACGCAGTATTTT. This sequence encodes CASSLDIAGGRRDTQYF. V gene TRBV7-2 combines with J gene TRBJ2-3, with TRBD2 matching over 9 bases. Trimming removed 1 base from V and 5 bases from J; junction bases left unmatched: 10. CDR3 length: 17 residues. Germline loops: CDR1 SGHTA, CDR2 FQGNSA.